These 12 T cell receptor beta chains share one sample of origin, sequenced in a study of T cell repertoires in cytomegalovirus infection. MiXCR, applied by TCRdb to the reads, yields one record per CDR3 protein. This table holds hundreds of thousands of distinct CDR3 sequences, 31% found once. No cognate antigen is known for these TCRs. The specimen comprised cultured CD8+ T cells from PBMCs, sampled from culture after CMV antigen stimulation. Receptor source: a human donor in good health (CMV status not recorded). Some clones in this sample may be carry-over from other donors' samples.

This clonotype came up a few times. The CDR3 here is CAISEPGQGNTEAFF. The CDR3 region has the DNA TGTGCCATCAGTGAGCCGGGACAGGGGAACACTGAAGCTTTCTTT. The chain joins TRBV10-3 to TRBJ1-1; 9 nucleotides align to TRBD1. V lost 2 bases, J lost 1 base, and 2 bases stayed unmatched. The CDR3 has 15 residues. In germline, CDR1 is ENHRY, CDR2 SYGVKD.

V is TRBV7-8 and J is TRBJ2-7; D gene ambiguous. CDR1 and CDR2 (germline): SGHVS, FQNEAQ. The CDR3 runs to 14 residues. V was shortened by 10 bases and J by 2 bases, with 18 bases between the two germline ends. CDR3 DNA sequence: TGTGCCACCTCGCCGCCAGGTATGACCTACGAGCAGTACTTC. This encodes CATSPPGMTYEQYF.

This clonotype was seen a few times. This chain uses TRBV7-9 with TRBJ2-7, with 11 bases matching TRBD2. This CDR3 spans 17 amino acids. Germline V CDR1 and CDR2: SEHNR, FQNEAQ (reference sequence). Trimming at V came to 0 bases and at J to 0 bases, leaving 4 bases not matched to a gene. CDR3 residues: CASSLALAGGFSYEQYV. CDR3 coding DNA: TGTGCCAGCAGCTTAGCCCTAGCGGGGGGCTTCTCCTACGAGCAGTACGTC.

CDR3 amino acids: CASSEVNTGELFF. The CDR3 DNA follows: TGCGCCAGCAGTGAGGTGAACACCGGGGAGCTGTTTTTT. J is TRBJ2-2 and V is TRBV4-1; no firm D call. Germline V lookup: CDR1 MGHRA, CDR2 YSYEKL. The CDR3 covers 13 residues. The ends were cut back, 6 bases at V and 1 base at J, with 6 bases in the middle.

The chain uses TRBV24-1 and TRBJ2-1, with D possibly being TRBD1 or TRBD2 (7 bases each). There are 15 residues in the CDR3. Trimming removed 4 bases from V and 4 bases from J, with 13 bases in between. Per the germline V gene, CDR1 is KGHDR and CDR2 is SFDVKD. The CDR3: CATSEAGDSYNEQFF. In DNA, the CDR3 is TGTGCCACCAGTGAGGCGGGGGACAGTTACAATGAGCAGTTCTTC.

This rearrangement joins TRBV18 to TRBJ2-1, with D uncertain. V was pared by 2 bases and J by 8 bases, with 13 bases between. This CDR3 contains 14 residues. Germline V CDR1 and CDR2: KGHSH, LQKENI. The DNA of the CDR3 is TGTGCCAGCTCACCATCCCGAACGGATCATGAGCAGTTCTTC. Translated, it gives CASSPSRTDHEQFF.

The chain couples TRBV10-3 to TRBJ1-4; tentative D call: TRBD1 (6 bases). Germline V CDR1 and CDR2: ENHRY, SYGVKD. The germline V and J ends were trimmed by 0 bases and 4 bases, with 9 bases remaining between them. The CDR3 contains 15 residues. In DNA, the CDR3 is TGTGCCATCAGTGAGTCTGGACAGAGTAATGAAAAACTGTTTTTT. Amino acid sequence: CAISESGQSNEKLFF.

About this clonotype: A read error may be the cause here, since a much bigger clone is one base away. This chain uses TRBV4-3 with TRBJ1-2; D not certain. This CDR3 contains 14 residues. Germline CDR1 LGHNA, CDR2 YSLEER. V was trimmed by 2 bases and J by 4 bases, leaving 11 bases between them. The CDR3 bases are TGCGCCAGCAGCCAATGGGCCGAGGGCTATGGCTACACCTTC. Translating gives CASSQWAEGYGYTF.

This clonotype was seen many times. V gene TRBV7-2 combines with J gene TRBJ2-3; D is ambiguous. Trimming stripped 5 bases from V and 2 bases from J, with 8 bases between. There are 13 residues in the CDR3. Looked up from germline, CDR1 is SGHTA and CDR2 is FQGNSA. In DNA form, the CDR3 reads TGTGCCAGCAGCAGGCCGGCCACAGATACGCAGTATTTT. Translating gives CASSRPATDTQYF.

The sample holds many counts of this clonotype. The chain joins TRBV6-1 to TRBJ2-5; no clear D. The V gene's germline CDR1 is MNHNS and CDR2 SASEGT. Trimming left V 6 bases short and J 2 bases short, with 4 bases between. This CDR3 is 11 amino acids long. The CDR3 region is CASSHQETQYF. CDR3 in DNA: TGTGCCAGCAGCCATCAAGAGACCCAGTACTTC.

The rearrangement uses TRBV12-5 and TRBJ1-4; D unresolved. V shed 2 bases and J shed 3 bases, with 16 bases lying between them. Germline-derived CDR1 and CDR2 are LGHNT and FRNRAP. CDR3 length equals 17 residues. CDR3 nucleotide sequence: TGTGCTAGTGGTTTGCGCGTTGGGAGAGTTTCTAATGAAAAACTGTTTTTT. Protein: CASGLRVGRVSNEKLFF.

This clonotype has just a few counts. The chain couples TRBV5-5 to TRBJ2-3; no firm D call. The CDR3 length is 13 residues. V lost 2 bases and J lost 6, with 10 bases in between. The germline V gene has CDR1 SGHKS and CDR2 YYEKEE (reference sequence). CDR3 nucleotides: TGTGCCAGCAGCTTTCGCACCCCCGATACGCAGTATTTT. Translating gives CASSFRTPDTQYF.